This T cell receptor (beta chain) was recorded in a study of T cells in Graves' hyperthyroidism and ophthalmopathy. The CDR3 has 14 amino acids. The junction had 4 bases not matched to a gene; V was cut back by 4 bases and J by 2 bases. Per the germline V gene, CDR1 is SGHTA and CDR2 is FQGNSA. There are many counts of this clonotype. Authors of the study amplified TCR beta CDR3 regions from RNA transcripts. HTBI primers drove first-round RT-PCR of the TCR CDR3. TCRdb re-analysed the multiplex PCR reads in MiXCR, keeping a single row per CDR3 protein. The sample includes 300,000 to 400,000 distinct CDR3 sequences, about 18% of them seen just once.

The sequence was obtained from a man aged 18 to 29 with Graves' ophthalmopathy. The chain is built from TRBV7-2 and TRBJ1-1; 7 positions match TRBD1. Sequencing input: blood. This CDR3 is CASSWGQTNTEAFF. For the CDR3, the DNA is TGTGCCAGCAGCTGGGGACAGACAAACACTGAAGCTTTCTTT.